The rows below give T cell receptor beta chains drawn from one sample of a study of cytomegalovirus exposure and HLA in healthy donors. The assay was immunoSEQ multiplex PCR, and TCRdb's table has in-frame clones only and misses some. Of about 270,000 clones listed, roughly two thirds were seen once; the top ten hold around 2%. The specimen was PBMCs. These receptors all stem from a female donor in good health and CMV-seronegative. CDR3s include the opening cysteine and the closing phenylalanine or tryptophan. Fields, in order: CDR3 DNA, CDR3 protein, J gene, D gene, clone size, V gene. A D gene is named only where the DNA matches it firmly. Clone size, where shown, is once, few, many, or a class for clones that have expanded.

cdr3_nt: TGCAGCGTTGAAGTGGGACAGCAGAACACTGAAGCTTTCTTT; cdr3_aa: CSVEVGQQNTEAFF; j_call: TRBJ1-1; d_call: TRBD1; clone_size: NA; v_call: TRBV29-1
cdr3_nt: TGTGCCAGCAGAAAAGGACTCTCCACCGGGGAGCTGTTTTTT; cdr3_aa: CASRKGLSTGELFF; j_call: TRBJ2-2; d_call: NA; clone_size: NA; v_call: TRBV28
cdr3_nt: TGCGCCAGCAGCTTGGCGGGGACAGGATACGAAAAACTGTTTTTT; cdr3_aa: CASSLAGTGYEKLFF; j_call: TRBJ1-4; d_call: TRBD1; clone_size: few; v_call: TRBV5-1
cdr3_nt: TGTGCCAGTAACCGTTTGGGACAACCGAACACCGGGGAGCTGTTTTTT; cdr3_aa: CASNRLGQPNTGELFF; j_call: TRBJ2-2; d_call: NA; clone_size: few; v_call: TRBV19
cdr3_nt: TGTTCCAGCAGCTTGCTAGGCTACGAGCAGTACTTC; cdr3_aa: CSSSLLGYEQYF; j_call: TRBJ2-7; d_call: NA; clone_size: NA; v_call: TRBV7-9
cdr3_nt: TGTGCCAGCAGTGGACACGCGGGCCTCAGGGCCGACACCGGGGGGCTGTTTTTT; cdr3_aa: CASSGHAGLRADTGGLFF; j_call: TRBJ2-2; d_call: NA; clone_size: NA; v_call: TRBV6-1
cdr3_nt: TGTGCCACCAGCCATGACATTGGGAGCTCCTACGAGCAGTACTTC; cdr3_aa: CATSHDIGSSYEQYF; j_call: TRBJ2-7; d_call: NA; clone_size: NA; v_call: TRBV15
cdr3_nt: TGTGCCAGCAGTACTCGGCCGCCGGGTGAAGCTTTCTTT; cdr3_aa: CASSTRPPGEAFF; j_call: TRBJ1-1; d_call: NA; clone_size: NA; v_call: TRBV28
cdr3_nt: TGTGCTAGTGGTTTGGTAATGGGGAGCACCGGGGAGCTGTTTTTT; cdr3_aa: CASGLVMGSTGELFF; j_call: TRBJ2-2; d_call: NA; clone_size: NA; v_call: TRBV12-5
cdr3_nt: TGTGCCAGCAGCTTGGGGAACAGGGGCGCAACTAATGAAAAACTGTTTTTT; cdr3_aa: CASSLGNRGATNEKLFF; j_call: TRBJ1-4; d_call: TRBD1; clone_size: NA; v_call: TRBV7-9
cdr3_nt: TGTGCCAGCAGCCAGAAGTCAGACAGGAACTATGGCTACACCTTC; cdr3_aa: CASSQKSDRNYGYTF; j_call: TRBJ1-2; d_call: NA; clone_size: NA; v_call: TRBV7-9